The rows below give T cell receptor beta chains drawn from one sample of a study of radiotherapy plus CTLA-4 blockade in lung cancer. Sequencing was performed with immunoSEQ multiplex PCR; in TCRdb, only in-frame clones are kept and a portion is missing. There are 70,000 to 90,000 clones in the sample; around 78% occur only once, and 22% lies in the top ten. The sequenced sample was peripheral blood, obtained from a patient treated with radiotherapy plus ipilimumab. These receptors were obtained from a human donor with non-small cell lung cancer whose response to radiotherapy plus ipilimumab could not be evaluated. Some clones in this sample may be carry-over from other donors' samples. CDR3s include the opening cysteine and the closing phenylalanine or tryptophan. Each record gives: V gene, clone size, J gene, D gene, CDR3 DNA, CDR3 protein. A D gene is named only where the DNA matches it firmly. Expanded clones are given a class, and other clones once, few, many or no size at all.

TRBV6-6	NA	TRBJ1-1	TRBD1	TGTGCCAGCAGTAGCGGTCGGACAGGAAGGCCTGAAGCTTTCTTT	CASSSGRTGRPEAFF
TRBV5-6	few	TRBJ2-7	NA	TGTGCCAGCAGCTTGGAGAGCTCCTACGAGCAGTACTTC	CASSLESSYEQYF
TRBV10-3	NA	TRBJ1-1	NA	TGTGCCACCGGACAGTCGAACACTGAAGCTTTCTTT	CATGQSNTEAFF
TRBV19	NA	TRBJ2-1	NA	TGTGCCAGTAGTACTCACAGGCGCCTCTCCTACAATGAGCAGTTCTTC	CASSTHRRLSYNEQFF
TRBV28	NA	TRBJ2-5	TRBD2	TGTGCCAGCAGTTCCTTGACTAGCGGGGGCCAAGAGACCCAGTACTTC	CASSSLTSGGQETQYF
TRBV7-6	NA	TRBJ2-7	TRBD1	TGTGCCAGCAGGGCAGGACAGGGGAGCTCCTACGAGCAGTACTTC	CASRAGQGSSYEQYF
TRBV7-2	NA	TRBJ2-7	NA	TGTGCCAGCAGCTTGGCCCGACTCCCTGGAACGGTCGAGCAGTACTTC	CASSLARLPGTVEQYF
TRBV6-5	once	TRBJ2-5	TRBD2	TGTGCCAGCAGTTACTCTGGACTAGCTGCAGAGACCCAGTACTTC	CASSYSGLAAETQYF
TRBV4-2	NA	TRBJ1-2	NA	TGTGCCAGCGGCGGAAGGGGACTTAACTATGGCTACACCTTC	CASGGRGLNYGYTF
TRBV10-3	NA	TRBJ2-3	NA	TGTGCCATCGCCGACTCTGGCCTGTCAGCCACGGATACGCAGTATTTT	CAIADSGLSATDTQYF
TRBV9	NA	TRBJ2-7	TRBD1	TGTGCCAGCAGCCTCCGGACAGGTGATAGGGACTACGAGCAGTACTTC	CASSLRTGDRDYEQYF
TRBV27	NA	TRBJ2-5	TRBD1	TGTGCCAGCAGTTTTAGACAGGGGCAAGAGACCCAGTACTTC	CASSFRQGQETQYF
TRBV18	NA	TRBJ1-5	NA	TGTGCCAGCTCACCACGATCAGGGGTTAGCGGCAATCAGCCCCAGCATTTT	CASSPRSGVSGNQPQHF